This T cell receptor beta chain originates from a study of T cell responses to AZD1222 COVID-19 vaccine. Study context: Pooled in the analysis were second doses at about 4 or about 12 weeks.

Notes on the study in general: White British ancestry dominated among donors, who included more females, and clonal diversity was possibly underestimated. Across spike, vaccine-associated CD4 TCRs were found, dominant at 160-218 and 743-854.

This CDR3 has 15 residues. Germline V CDR1 and CDR2: KGHSH, LQKENI. Trimming pared 3 bases from V and 1 base from J, leaving 12 bases between. The table came from immunoSEQ multiplex PCR; TCRdb's copy has only in-frame clones and leaves some out. The sample consists of roughly 100,000 clones, 88% of them appearing once. About this clone itself: Its antigen remains unknown.

The TCR was taken from an adult in good health. This rearrangement joins TRBV18 to TRBJ1-1; D is possibly TRBD1 (5 bases). Here the sequenced sample was peripheral blood, taken on day 0 of AZD1222 vaccination. Written as DNA, the CDR3 is TGTGCCAGCTCACCTCAGCCAGGGAGGAACACTGAAGCTTTCTTT. Protein product: CASSPQPGRNTEAFF.